A single sample gave rise to the 28 T cell receptor beta chains below, sequenced in a study of T cell responses to AZD1222 COVID-19 vaccine. Here immunoSEQ multiplex PCR was the method, and the copy in TCRdb shows in-frame clones only, minus some. The sample carries more than 95,000 clones, over 70% recorded once. Sequencing used peripheral blood, obtained on day 0 of AZD1222 vaccination. Receptor source: an adult in good health.

The V gene is TRBV19, the J gene TRBJ1-2, with TRBD1 matching 8 bases. Trimming took 6 bases from V and 0 from J; bases not matched to a gene: 6. Germline CDR1 reads LNHDA; CDR2 reads SQIVND (reference sequence). The CDR3 is 15 residues long. Written as DNA, the CDR3 is TGTGCCAGTAGCCGACAGGGGCGTGCTAACTATGGCTACACCTTC. It specifies CASSRQGRANYGYTF.

The J gene is TRBJ2-7, the V gene TRBV13; 8 bases map to TRBD2. Germline values: CDR1 PRHDT, CDR2 FYEKMQ (reference sequence). This CDR3 contains 14 residues. The V gene end was trimmed by 1 base and the J gene end by 2 bases; junction bases not matched to a gene: 1. In nucleotides, the CDR3 is TGTGCCAGCAGCTTAGCGGGACTAGCCTACGAGCAGTACTTC. This sequence encodes CASSLAGLAYEQYF.

The chain joins TRBV7-2 to TRBJ1-2; maybe TRBD1 (5 bases). The CDR3 is made up of 14 amino acids. With 3 bases removed from V and 7 bases from J, the gap between germline ends came to 15 bases. Germline V lookup: CDR1 SGHTA, CDR2 FQGNSA. The DNA of the CDR3 is TGTGCCAGCAGCTTCCGCAGGGCGGGCGGTGGCTACACCTTC. Amino acid sequence: CASSFRRAGGGYTF.

The CDR3 bases are TGTGCCACCAGTGACATAGATACGCAGTATTTT. Its protein is CATSDIDTQYF. This chain connects TRBV24-1 to TRBJ2-3; no firm D call. Germline lookup yields CDR1 KGHDR and CDR2 SFDVKD. The CDR3 is 11 residues long. Trimming shortened V by 4 bases and J by 5 bases, and 3 bases separated the two germline ends.

The chain carries TRBV28 and TRBJ2-7; 8 bases line up with TRBD1. After removal of 8 bases from V and 3 bases from J, the junction contained 12 bases not matched to a gene. This CDR3 comprises 15 residues. Germline CDR1 is MDHEN and CDR2 is SYDVKM. The CDR3 DNA follows: TGTGCCAGCCCCCCAGGGGGCGGTCGTGACTACGAGCAGTACTTC. Translation gives CASPPGGGRDYEQYF. The whole variable domain, filled in from reference TRBV28 and TRBJ2-7, reads DVKVTQSSRYLVKRTGEKVFLECVQDMDHENMFWYRQDPGLGLRLIYFSYDVKMKEKGDIPEGYSVSREKKERFSLILESASTNQTSMYLCASPPGGGRDYEQYFGPGTRLTVT.

The chain is built from TRBV7-8 and TRBJ1-1, with no clear D. The ends were cut back, 0 bases at V and 8 bases at J, with 19 bases in the middle. This CDR3 is built from 16 residues. CDR1 is SGHVS, CDR2 FQNEAQ, per germline. CDR3 coding DNA: TGTGCCAGCAGCTTAGCCCTCGGTCCTTCCCTAGGAGAAGCTTTCTTT. Translating gives CASSLALGPSLGEAFF.

This clone was counted once. V usage is TRBV6-2 or TRBV6-3 and J usage is TRBJ2-3, with 8 bases identical to TRBD2. The germline V gene encodes CDR1 MNHEY and CDR2 SVGEGT. Losses at the gene ends were 6 bases for V and 1 base for J; bases not matched to a gene: 9. The CDR3 is made up of 16 amino acids. The CDR3, as DNA: TGTGCCAGCAGCCTCGTAGCGGGGTCGGGCACAGATACGCAGTATTTT. Translated: CASSLVAGSGTDTQYF.

This chain connects TRBV5-1 to TRBJ2-7, with TRBD2 identical over 7 bases. Germline lookup yields CDR1 SGHRS and CDR2 YFSETQ. The CDR3 runs 15 residues. Trimming at V came to 0 bases and at J to 7 bases, leaving 10 bases not matched to a gene. The DNA of the CDR3 is TGCGCCAGCAGCTTGGCCGAGGGAGGGCTCAGGGAGCAGTACTTC. Its protein product is CASSLAEGGLREQYF.

This clone was recorded a few times. The V and J genes are TRBV7-2 and TRBJ2-7, with 8 bases that match TRBD2. With 5 bases clipped from V and 0 bases from J, the junction kept 6 bases outside the gene matches. Per germline, CDR1 SGHTA and CDR2 FQGNSA. CDR3 length: 15 amino acids. The CDR3 nucleotides read TGTGCCAGCAGCCGCAGCGGGGGACTCTCCTACGAGCAGTACTTC. Protein product: CASSRSGGLSYEQYF.

This clone was found once. The chain joins TRBV4-2 to TRBJ1-5; D gene ambiguous. The V gene lost 4 bases and the J gene lost 9 bases, with 13 bases spanning the gap. Germline V gene data show CDR1 as LGHNA and CDR2 as YNFKEQ. The CDR3 runs to 13 residues. The CDR3 nucleotides are TGTGCCAGCAGCCCCGCGTTGAATGGGCCCCAGCATTTT. Translating gives CASSPALNGPQHF.

The rearrangement uses TRBV5-1 and TRBJ2-5; tentatively, D is TRBD1 or TRBD2 (6 bases each). The germline V gene encodes CDR1 SGHRS and CDR2 YFSETQ. The CDR3 length is 16 residues. V was cut by 1 base and J by 1 base, with 14 bases left in between. The CDR3 DNA reads TGCGCCAGCAGCTTGTCACCGGGGGCTGGCCAAGAGACCCAGTACTTC. Translation: CASSLSPGAGQETQYF.

The genes are TRBV6-5 and TRBJ1-3; D gene uncertain. Germline CDR1 and CDR2: MNHEY and SVGAGI. This CDR3 region has 15 residues. V was shortened by 5 bases and J by 2 bases, with 13 bases between the two germline ends. CDR3 sequence: CASSLLWVAGNTIYF. The DNA of the CDR3 is TGTGCCAGCAGTCTCCTATGGGTAGCTGGAAACACCATATATTTT.

CDR3 DNA: TGTGCCACCAGTGATTTGAGACAATCCGAGCAGTACTTC. Residues: CATSDLRQSEQYF. The chain carries TRBV24-1 and TRBJ2-7; no definite D call. The CDR3 consists of 13 residues. V was shortened by 0 bases and J by 6 bases, with 8 bases between the two germline ends. Germline values: CDR1 KGHDR, CDR2 SFDVKD.

This clone appeared a few times. This CDR3 is CASSYLADGTGVRSSYEQYF. The CDR3 coding sequence is TGTGCCAGCAGTTACTTGGCAGATGGGACAGGGGTTCGTAGCTCCTACGAGCAGTACTTC. This chain links TRBV6-2 or TRBV6-3 with TRBJ2-7; 10 nucleotides line up with TRBD1. CDR1 is MNHEY and CDR2 is SVGEGT in the germline V gene. V was pared by 1 base and J by 0 bases, with 15 bases of the junction left unmatched. This CDR3 is built from 20 residues.

The genes are TRBV3-1 (or the pseudogene TRBV3-2) and TRBJ2-7, with D hard to call. V gave up 4 bases and J gave up 4 bases, with 14 bases separating them. The CDR3 contains 14 residues. The germline gives CDR1 LGHDT, CDR2 YNNKEL (reference sequence). CDR3 loop: CASSLHDDVYEQYF. Here the CDR3 DNA reads TGTGCCAGCAGCCTCCATGACGATGTATACGAGCAGTACTTC.

This clone showed up just once. This rearrangement joins TRBV7-2 to TRBJ2-4; D is perhaps TRBD1 or TRBD2 (5 bases each). Trimming left V 5 bases short and J 7 bases short, with 12 bases between. The germline V gene has CDR1 SGHTA and CDR2 FQGNSA. The CDR3 totals 13 residues. The CDR3 nucleotides read TGTGCCAGCAGCCCGGACTGGGGGAACATTCAGTACTTC. Translating gives CASSPDWGNIQYF.

The chain is built from TRBV10-3 and TRBJ1-6; D gene uncertain. V was cut by 2 bases and J by 6 bases, with 11 bases left in between. In germline, CDR1 is ENHRY, CDR2 SYGVKD. The CDR3 extends over 15 amino acids. The CDR3 loop reads CAISEASTPNSPLHF. The CDR3 bases are TGTGCCATCAGTGAGGCGTCGACCCCTAATTCACCCCTCCACTTT.

The chain carries TRBV28 and TRBJ2-6; D gene uncertain. Germline CDR1 is MDHEN and CDR2 is SYDVKM. The V end lost 6 bases, the J end lost 0 bases, and 15 bases lay between the germline ends. CDR3 length equals 17 residues. This CDR3 reads CASSCWPDNSGANVLTF. CDR3 nucleotides: TGTGCCAGCAGCTGCTGGCCAGATAACTCTGGGGCCAACGTCCTGACTTTC.

V and J are TRBV19 and TRBJ1-2, with 9 bases lining up with TRBD1. Germline V lookup: CDR1 LNHDA, CDR2 SQIVND (reference sequence). This CDR3 contains 15 residues. J gave up 2 bases and V 7 bases, and 8 bases lay outside the gene matches. CDR3 protein: CASTPGTGKNYGYTF. The CDR3 coding sequence is TGTGCCAGTACCCCCGGGACAGGGAAGAACTATGGCTACACCTTC.

The chain is built from TRBV5-1 and TRBJ2-3, with D possibly matching TRBD1 (5 bases). Per germline, CDR1 SGHRS and CDR2 YFSETQ. V dropped 1 base and J dropped 1 base, with 7 bases sitting between them. This CDR3 region has 14 residues. This CDR3 reads CASSLTGRTDTQYF. For the CDR3, the DNA is TGCGCCAGCAGCTTGACAGGCCGCACAGATACGCAGTATTTT.

V usage is TRBV5-1 and J usage is TRBJ2-5; TRBD1 matches 11 bases. Germline CDR1 is SGHRS and CDR2 is YFSETQ. V was pared by 5 bases and J by 4 bases, with 4 bases of the junction left unmatched. The CDR3 runs to 14 residues. CDR3 sequence (DNA): TGCGCCAGCAGGTGGGACAGGGGGGGAGAGACCCAGTACTTC. Amino acid sequence: CASRWDRGGETQYF.

This chain connects TRBV15 to TRBJ2-3; 10 nucleotides match TRBD2. The CDR3 extends over 14 amino acids. The V gene end was trimmed by 8 bases and the J gene end by 4 bases; junction bases not matched to a gene: 6. Germline assignment: CDR1 LNHNV and CDR2 YYDKDF (reference sequence). In nucleotides, the CDR3 is TGTGCCACCGCCGGGACTAGCGTTTCAGATACGCAGTATTTT. This encodes CATAGTSVSDTQYF.

The table lists this clone with a count of one. The chain employs TRBV5-1 and TRBJ1-1; D uncertain. CDR1 is SGHRS, CDR2 YFSETQ, per germline. V lost 4 bases to trimming and J lost 1 base, with 8 bases between them. The CDR3 has 13 amino acids. CDR3 region: CASSPAGNTEAFF. The DNA of the CDR3 is TGCGCCAGCAGCCCCGCGGGGAACACTGAAGCTTTCTTT.

CDR3 coding DNA: TGTGCCAGTAGAAAGGATCTCGCTGGAAAACTGTTTTTT. Translation: CASRKDLAGKLFF. J is TRBJ1-4 and V is TRBV19; D not certain. The CDR3 totals 13 residues. V dropped 6 bases and J dropped 10 bases, with 15 bases sitting between them. The germline V gene encodes CDR1 LNHDA and CDR2 SQIVND (reference sequence). The entire variable domain, with the rest obtained from reference TRBV19 and TRBJ1-4, is as follows: DGGITQSPKYLFRKEGQNVTLSCEQNLNHDAMYWYRQDPGQGLRLIYYSQIVNDFQKGDIAEGYSVSREKKESFPLTVTSAQKNPTAFYLCASRKDLAGKLFFGSGTQLSVL.

This clone occurred once. The chain couples TRBV28 to TRBJ2-3; 11 bases are a match to TRBD2. V lost 8 bases and J lost 3; bases outside the gene matches: 7. This CDR3 has 15 residues. The germline gives CDR1 MDHEN, CDR2 SYDVKM. The CDR3 DNA sequence: TGTGCCAGCCTATATAGCGGGGGGGGGACAGATACGCAGTATTTT. This translates into CASLYSGGGTDTQYF.

The chain joins TRBV27 to TRBJ1-1, with TRBD1 identical over 7 bases. The length of the CDR3 is 15 residues. Trimming removed 0 bases from V and 10 bases from J; junction bases left unmatched: 11. CDR1 MNHEY and CDR2 SMNVEV come from the germline V gene (reference sequence). The CDR3: CASSLSASSAGGAFF. CDR3 sequence (DNA): TGTGCCAGCAGTTTATCGGCCAGTTCGGCAGGGGGAGCTTTCTTT.

CDR3 coding DNA: TGCGCCAGCAGTAAGAACTCCGACTACAATGAGCAGTTCTTC. This sequence encodes CASSKNSDYNEQFF. The V call is TRBV10-1, the J call TRBJ2-1; D ambiguous. This CDR3 has 14 residues. The ends were cut back, 5 bases at V and 3 bases at J, with 11 bases in the middle. The V gene's germline CDR1 is WNHNN and CDR2 SYGVQD (reference sequence).

The V call is TRBV7-2, the J call TRBJ2-5; TRBD1 matches 10 bases. The CDR3 is 16 residues long. Germline lookup yields CDR1 SGHTA and CDR2 FQGNSA. The trim removed 0 bases at V and 5 bases at J, leaving 6 bases unmatched. CDR3 DNA sequence: TGTGCCAGCAGCTTAGCCGGGACAGGGGTCAGGGAGACCCAGTACTTC. It encodes CASSLAGTGVRETQYF.